These 10 T cell receptor beta chains were sequenced from one sample in a study of T cells in localized non-small cell lung cancer. The repertoire was sequenced with immunoSEQ multiplex PCR; TCRdb's copy has only in-frame clones and lacks some. The sample holds roughly 2,600 clones, 25% to 35% seen once. Sample: lung tumor tissue, taken before any cancer treatment. Receptors were obtained from a woman aged 40-70 years with stage III lung adenocarcinoma.

The chain has TRBV9 and TRBJ1-3; D remains unclear. Germline CDR1 and CDR2: SGDLS and YYNGEE. V dropped 6 bases and J dropped 2 bases, with 9 bases sitting between them. The CDR3 extends over 13 amino acids. As DNA, the CDR3 is TGTGCCAGCATGGAACGGCCTGGAAACACCATATATTTT. This codes for CASMERPGNTIYF. Variable domain in full (rest from reference TRBV9 and TRBJ1-3): DSGVTQTPKHLITATGQRVTLRCSPRSGDLSVYWYQQSLDQGLQFLIQYYNGEERAKGNILERFSAQQFPDLHSELNLSSLELGDSALYFCASMERPGNTIYFGEGSWLTVV.

The chain couples TRBV5-1 to TRBJ2-1; possible D gene TRBD2, 6 bases. Germline CDR1 SGHRS, CDR2 YFSETQ. The CDR3 has 15 amino acids. The ends were cut back, 9 bases at V and 9 bases at J, with 25 bases in the middle. The CDR3 coding sequence is TGCGCCACCAAGGACCGTCGGGGGTTTGACGGTGAGCAGTTCTTC. Its protein product is CATKDRRGFDGEQFF.

This clone was seen only a few times. The chain is built from TRBV9 and TRBJ1-3; D is unclear. Germline loops: CDR1 SGDLS, CDR2 YYNGEE. This CDR3 region has 15 residues. Trimming removed 5 bases from V and 3 bases from J, with 15 bases in between. CDR3 DNA: TGTGCCAGCAGTGAGGTCGGACGGATTGGAAACACCATATATTTT. Translation: CASSEVGRIGNTIYF.

The gene calls are TRBV14 and TRBJ1-5; D gene ambiguous. The germline gives CDR1 SGHDN, CDR2 FVKESK. V lost 4 bases and J 1 base, leaving 14 bases between the germline ends. The CDR3 loop spans 16 amino acids. CDR3 DNA: TGTGCCAGCAGCCCGGGGAAACAGAGCAGCAATCAGCCCCAGCATTTT. Translated, it gives CASSPGKQSSNQPQHF.

The V call is TRBV25-1, the J call TRBJ2-4, with D uncertain. Trimming cost V 6 bases and J 1 base, with 7 bases left between them. Germline CDR1 is MGHDK and CDR2 is SYGVNS. This CDR3 has 13 amino acids. As DNA, the CDR3 is TGTGCCAGCAGGGGGTCTGCCAAAAACATTCAGTACTTC. Its translation is CASRGSAKNIQYF.

By share of the sample, this clone is medium-sized (0.01 to 0.1%). The J gene is TRBJ1-6, the V gene TRBV9; D is unresolved. CDR1 and CDR2 (germline): SGDLS, YYNGEE. V gave up 6 bases and J gave up 0 bases, with 10 bases separating them. CDR3 length: 15 amino acids. DNA for the CDR3: TGTGCCAGCAAATCGGGGAGCTCCTATAATTCACCCCTCCACTTT. Its protein is CASKSGSSYNSPLHF. Variable domain in full (rest from reference TRBV9 and TRBJ1-6): DSGVTQTPKHLITATGQRVTLRCSPRSGDLSVYWYQQSLDQGLQFLIQYYNGEERAKGNILERFSAQQFPDLHSELNLSSLELGDSALYFCASKSGSSYNSPLHFGNGTRLTVT.

This chain links TRBV19 with TRBJ2-7; 15 positions agree with TRBD2. The CDR3 runs to 18 residues. The germline CDR1 and CDR2 sequences are LNHDA and SQIVND (reference sequence). After removal of 5 bases from V and 2 bases from J, the junction contained 10 bases not matched to a gene. CDR3 in amino acids: CASSPGLAGGSITYEQYF. DNA of the CDR3: TGTGCCAGTAGTCCCGGACTAGCGGGAGGGTCCATAACCTACGAGCAGTACTTC.

The chain carries TRBV28 and TRBJ1-1; perhaps TRBD1 as D (5 bases). The CDR3 covers 17 residues. Trimming removed 6 bases from V and 4 bases from J, with 24 bases in between. CDR1 MDHEN and CDR2 SYDVKM come from the germline V gene. The CDR3 region is CASSTIQASRGSTEAFF. In DNA form, the CDR3 reads TGTGCCAGCAGCACTATACAGGCTTCGCGGGGGAGCACTGAAGCTTTCTTT. The variable domain in full, with the rest retrieved from reference TRBV28 and TRBJ1-1, is DVKVTQSSRYLVKRTGEKVFLECVQDMDHENMFWYRQDPGLGLRLIYFSYDVKMKEKGDIPEGYSVSREKKERFSLILESASTNQTSMYLCASSTIQASRGSTEAFFGQGTRLTVV.

This clone is medium-sized within its sample. The V and J genes are TRBV6-8 and TRBJ2-1; tentative D call: TRBD2 (6 bases). CDR1 MNHGY and CDR2 SAAAGT come from the germline V gene. V dropped 6 bases and J dropped 0 bases, with 12 bases sitting between them. This CDR3 has 15 residues. This chain's CDR3 is CASSPSSDSYNEQFF. The CDR3 nucleotides read TGTGCCAGCAGCCCGTCTAGCGACTCCTACAATGAGCAGTTCTTC.

By proportion, this clone is medium-sized (0.01 to 0.1%). The chain links TRBV9 to TRBJ1-6; weak D call: TRBD1 (5 bases). This CDR3 region has 13 residues. Germline CDR1 SGDLS, CDR2 YYNGEE. V gave up 0 bases and J gave up 7 bases, with 5 bases separating them. CDR3 sequence: CASSVGGNSPLHF. CDR3 DNA sequence: TGTGCCAGCAGCGTAGGGGGGAATTCACCCCTCCACTTT.